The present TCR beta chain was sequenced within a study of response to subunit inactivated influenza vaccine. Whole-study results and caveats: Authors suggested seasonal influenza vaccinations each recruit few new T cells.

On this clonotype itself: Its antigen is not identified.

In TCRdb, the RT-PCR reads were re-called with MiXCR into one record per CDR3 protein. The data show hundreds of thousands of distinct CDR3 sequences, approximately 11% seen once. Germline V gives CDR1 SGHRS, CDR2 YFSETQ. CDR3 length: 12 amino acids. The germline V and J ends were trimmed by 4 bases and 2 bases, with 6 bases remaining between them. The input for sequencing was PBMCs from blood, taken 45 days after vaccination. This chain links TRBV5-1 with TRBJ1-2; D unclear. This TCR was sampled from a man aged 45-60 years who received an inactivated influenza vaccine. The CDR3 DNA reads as TGCGCCAGCAGCAATGAGAACTATGGCTACACCTTC. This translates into CASSNENYGYTF.